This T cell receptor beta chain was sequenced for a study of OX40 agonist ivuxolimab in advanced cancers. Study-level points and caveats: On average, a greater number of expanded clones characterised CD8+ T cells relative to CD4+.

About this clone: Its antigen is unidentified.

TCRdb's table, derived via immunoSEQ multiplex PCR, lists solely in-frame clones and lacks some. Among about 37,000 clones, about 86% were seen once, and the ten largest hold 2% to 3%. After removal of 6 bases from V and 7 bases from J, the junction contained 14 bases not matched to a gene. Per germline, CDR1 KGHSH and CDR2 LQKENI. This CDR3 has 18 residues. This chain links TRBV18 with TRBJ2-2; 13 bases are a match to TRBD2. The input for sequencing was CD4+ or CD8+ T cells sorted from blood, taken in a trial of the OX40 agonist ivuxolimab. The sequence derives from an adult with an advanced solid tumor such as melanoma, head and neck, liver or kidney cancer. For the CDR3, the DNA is TGTGCCAGCTCCGTTCGACTAGCGGGGGGCTTCGAAGGCGGGGAGCTGTTTTTT. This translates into CASSVRLAGGFEGGELFF.